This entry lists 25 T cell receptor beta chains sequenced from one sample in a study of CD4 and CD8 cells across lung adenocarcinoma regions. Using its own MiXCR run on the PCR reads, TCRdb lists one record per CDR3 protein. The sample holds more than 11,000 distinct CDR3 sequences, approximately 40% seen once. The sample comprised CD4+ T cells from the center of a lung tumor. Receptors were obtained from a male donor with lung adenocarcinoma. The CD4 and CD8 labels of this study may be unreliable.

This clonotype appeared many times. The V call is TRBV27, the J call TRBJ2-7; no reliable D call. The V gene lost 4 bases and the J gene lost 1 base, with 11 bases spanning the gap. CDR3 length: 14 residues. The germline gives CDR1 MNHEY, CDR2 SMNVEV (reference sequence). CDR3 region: CASSSPVLSYEQYF. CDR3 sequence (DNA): TGTGCCAGCAGTTCCCCGGTCTTGTCCTACGAGCAGTACTTC.

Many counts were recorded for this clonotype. This CDR3 is CASSGTSGRAETQYF. Written as DNA, the CDR3 is TGTGCCAGCAGTGGGACTAGCGGGAGGGCAGAGACCCAGTACTTC. The chain employs TRBV6-1 and TRBJ2-5; 15 bases agree with TRBD2. CDR1 is MNHNS and CDR2 is SASEGT in the germline V gene. The CDR3 has 15 residues. J was trimmed by 4 bases and V by 4 bases; bases with no gene match: 1.

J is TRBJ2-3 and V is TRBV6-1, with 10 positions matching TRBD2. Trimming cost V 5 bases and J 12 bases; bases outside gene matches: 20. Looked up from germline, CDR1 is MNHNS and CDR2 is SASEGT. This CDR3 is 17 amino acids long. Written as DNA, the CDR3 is TGTGCCAGCAGTCCCCCCTGGGGGTCTAGCGGGAGTTTTCAACAGTATTTT. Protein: CASSPPWGSSGSFQQYF.

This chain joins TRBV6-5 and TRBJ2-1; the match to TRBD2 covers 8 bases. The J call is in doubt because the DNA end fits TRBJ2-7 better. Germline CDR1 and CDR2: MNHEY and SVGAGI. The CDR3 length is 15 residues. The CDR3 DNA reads TGTGCCAGCAGTTACGGGCCGGGAGGGCCAGGGGAGCAGTACTTC. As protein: CASSYGPGGPGEQYF.

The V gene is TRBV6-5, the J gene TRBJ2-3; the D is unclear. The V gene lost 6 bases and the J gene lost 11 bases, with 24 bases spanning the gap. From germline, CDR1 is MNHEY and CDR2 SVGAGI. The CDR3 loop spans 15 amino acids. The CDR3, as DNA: TGTGCCAGCAGACTCCAGTCTGTGATCACCGAGGAGCAGTATTTT. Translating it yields CASRLQSVITEEQYF.

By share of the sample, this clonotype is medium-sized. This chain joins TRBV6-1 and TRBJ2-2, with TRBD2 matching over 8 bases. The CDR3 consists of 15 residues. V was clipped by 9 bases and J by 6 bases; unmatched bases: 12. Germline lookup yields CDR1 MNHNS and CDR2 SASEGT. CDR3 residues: CASHLKQAGAGELFF. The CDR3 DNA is TGTGCCAGTCACTTGAAACAAGCGGGAGCCGGGGAGCTGTTTTTT.

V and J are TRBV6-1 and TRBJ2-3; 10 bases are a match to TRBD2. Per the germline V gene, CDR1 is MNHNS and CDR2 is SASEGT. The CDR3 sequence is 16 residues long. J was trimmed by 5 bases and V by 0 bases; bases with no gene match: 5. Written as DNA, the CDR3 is TGTGCCAGCAGTGAAGCAGCGGGAGGGCCGGAAGATACGCAGTATTTT. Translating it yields CASSEAAGGPEDTQYF.

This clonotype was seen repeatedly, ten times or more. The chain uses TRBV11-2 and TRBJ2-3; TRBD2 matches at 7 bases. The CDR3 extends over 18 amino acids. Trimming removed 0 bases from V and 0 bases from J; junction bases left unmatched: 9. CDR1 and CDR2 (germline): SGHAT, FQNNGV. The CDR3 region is CASSLEGSSGTSTDTQYF. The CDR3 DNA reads TGTGCCAGCAGCTTAGAGGGTTCTAGCGGAACTAGCACAGATACGCAGTATTTT.

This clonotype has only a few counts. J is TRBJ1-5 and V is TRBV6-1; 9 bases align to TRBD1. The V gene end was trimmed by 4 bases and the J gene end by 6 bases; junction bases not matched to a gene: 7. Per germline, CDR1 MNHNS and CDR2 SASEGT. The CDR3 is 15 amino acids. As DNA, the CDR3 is TGTGCCAGCAGTGCGACACAGGGGGCGGTTCAGCCCCAGCATTTT. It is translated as CASSATQGAVQPQHF.

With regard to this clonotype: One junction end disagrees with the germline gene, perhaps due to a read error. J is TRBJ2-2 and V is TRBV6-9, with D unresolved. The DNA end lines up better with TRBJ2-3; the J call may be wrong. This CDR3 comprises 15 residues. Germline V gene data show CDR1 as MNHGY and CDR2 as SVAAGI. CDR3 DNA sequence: TGTGTCAGCAGACTCCAGTCCGGAATTCCCGATGAGCAGTATTTT. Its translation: CVSRLQSGIPDEQYF.

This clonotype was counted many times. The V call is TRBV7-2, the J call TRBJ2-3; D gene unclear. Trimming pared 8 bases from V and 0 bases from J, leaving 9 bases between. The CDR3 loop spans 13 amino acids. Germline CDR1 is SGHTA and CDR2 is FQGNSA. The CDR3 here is CASGEFSTDTQYF. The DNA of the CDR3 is TGTGCCAGCGGCGAGTTTAGCACAGATACGCAGTATTTT.

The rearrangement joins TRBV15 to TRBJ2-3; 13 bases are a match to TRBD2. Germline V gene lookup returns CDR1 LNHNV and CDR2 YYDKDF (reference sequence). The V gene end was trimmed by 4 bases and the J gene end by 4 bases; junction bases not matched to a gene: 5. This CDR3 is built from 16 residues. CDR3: CATSTRTSGSADTQYF. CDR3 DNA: TGTGCCACCAGCACCCGGACTAGCGGGAGTGCAGATACGCAGTATTTT. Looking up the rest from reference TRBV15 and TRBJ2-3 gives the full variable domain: DAMVIQNPRYQVTQFGKPVTLSCSQTLNHNVMYWYQQKSSQAPKLLFHYYDKDFNNEADTPDNFQSRRPNTSFCFLDIRSPGLGDTAMYLCATSTRTSGSADTQYFGPGTRLTVL.

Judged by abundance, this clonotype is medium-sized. In DNA form, the CDR3 reads TGTGCCAGCAGCTTAGCCCAGGGACTAGTGAATGAGCAGTTCTTC. Translated, it gives CASSLAQGLVNEQFF. V gene TRBV7-6 combines with J gene TRBJ2-1; 8 bases agree with TRBD2. Germline V CDR1 and CDR2: SGHVS, FNYEAQ. The CDR3 runs to 15 residues. The V segment lost 0 bases and the J segment 7 bases; nucleotides outside the gene matches: 5.

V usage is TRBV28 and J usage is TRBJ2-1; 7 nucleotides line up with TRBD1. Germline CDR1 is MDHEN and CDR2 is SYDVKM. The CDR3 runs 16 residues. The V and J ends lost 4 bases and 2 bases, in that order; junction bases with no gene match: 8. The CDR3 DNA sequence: TGTGCCAGCAGTTCTCCCCGGACAGGAGCCTACAATGAGCAGTTCTTC. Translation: CASSSPRTGAYNEQFF.

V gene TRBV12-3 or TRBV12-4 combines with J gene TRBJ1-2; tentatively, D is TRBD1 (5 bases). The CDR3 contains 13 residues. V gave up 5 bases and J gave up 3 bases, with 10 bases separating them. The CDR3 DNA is TGTGCCAGCAGTAACGGAGGGGACTATGGCTACACCTTC. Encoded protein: CASSNGGDYGYTF.

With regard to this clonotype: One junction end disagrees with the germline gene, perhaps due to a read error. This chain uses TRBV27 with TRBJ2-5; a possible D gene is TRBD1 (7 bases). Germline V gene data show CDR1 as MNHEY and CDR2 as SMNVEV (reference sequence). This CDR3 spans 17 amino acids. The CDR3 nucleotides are TGTGCCAGCAGTCCGGGCCGCGGGGCCCGTGGGACAGAGACCCAGTATTTC. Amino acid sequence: CASSPGRGARGTETQYF.

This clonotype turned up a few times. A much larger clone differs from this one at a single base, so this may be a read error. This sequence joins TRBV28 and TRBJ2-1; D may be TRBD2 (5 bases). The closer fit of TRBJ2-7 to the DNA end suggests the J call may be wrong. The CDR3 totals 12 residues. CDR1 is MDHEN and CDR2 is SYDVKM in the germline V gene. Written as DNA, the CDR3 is TGTGCCAGCAGGGACTTCAACAATGAGCAGTACTTC. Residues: CASRDFNNEQYF.

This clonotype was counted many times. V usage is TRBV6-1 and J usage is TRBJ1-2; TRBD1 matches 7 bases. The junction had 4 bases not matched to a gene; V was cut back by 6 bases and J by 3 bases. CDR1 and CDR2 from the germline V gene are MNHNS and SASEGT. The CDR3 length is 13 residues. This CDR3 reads CASRVTGDYGYTF. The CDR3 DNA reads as TGTGCCAGCAGAGTCACAGGGGACTATGGCTACACCTTC.

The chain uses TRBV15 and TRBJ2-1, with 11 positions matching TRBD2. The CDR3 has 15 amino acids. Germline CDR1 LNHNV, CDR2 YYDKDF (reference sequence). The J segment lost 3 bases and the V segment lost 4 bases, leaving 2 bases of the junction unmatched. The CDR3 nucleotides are TGTGCCACCAGCACCGGGACTAGCGGCTACAATGAGCAGTTCTTC. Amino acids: CATSTGTSGYNEQFF.

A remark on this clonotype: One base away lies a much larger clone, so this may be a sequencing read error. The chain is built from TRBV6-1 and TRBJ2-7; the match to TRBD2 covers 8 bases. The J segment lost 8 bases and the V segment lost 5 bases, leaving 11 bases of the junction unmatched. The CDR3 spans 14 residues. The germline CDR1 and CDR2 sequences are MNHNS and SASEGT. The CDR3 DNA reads TGTGCCAGCAGTCCGGGACTAGTGGGAGGAAAGCAGTACTTC. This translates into CASSPGLVGGKQYF.

The CDR3 here is CASSYSSRLPNNREQFF. The CDR3, as DNA: TGTGCCAGCAGTTACTCGAGCCGACTTCCAAATAACAGAGAGCAGTTCTTC. V is TRBV6-5 and J is TRBJ2-5; the D is unclear. The J call may be mistaken, given a closer DNA end match to TRBJ2-1. CDR3 length: 17 residues. CDR1 MNHEY and CDR2 SVGAGI come from the germline V gene.

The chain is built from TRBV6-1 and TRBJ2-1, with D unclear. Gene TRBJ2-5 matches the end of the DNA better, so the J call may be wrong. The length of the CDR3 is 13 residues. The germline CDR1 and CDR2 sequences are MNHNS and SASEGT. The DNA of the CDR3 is TGTGCCAGCAGGAGGACGGCGTGGGGGACCCAGTACTTC. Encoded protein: CASRRTAWGTQYF.

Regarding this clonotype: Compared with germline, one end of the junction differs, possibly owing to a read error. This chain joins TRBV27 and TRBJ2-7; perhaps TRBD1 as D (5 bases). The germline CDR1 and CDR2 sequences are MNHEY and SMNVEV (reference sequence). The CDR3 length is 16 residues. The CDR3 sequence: CASTRGGISGAYVQSF. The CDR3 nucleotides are TGTGCCAGCACAAGGGGTGGGATCTCTGGGGCCTACGTCCAGTCCTTC.

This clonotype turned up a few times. CDR3 residues: CASRAGTRGTGELFF. Written as DNA, the CDR3 is TGCGCCAGCAGAGCCGGGACTAGAGGTACCGGGGAGCTGTTTTTT. The chain links TRBV5-1 to TRBJ2-2; 8 bases line up with TRBD2. The germline gives CDR1 SGHRS, CDR2 YFSETQ. J gave up 5 bases and V 5 bases, and 8 bases lay outside the gene matches. The CDR3 length is 15 residues.

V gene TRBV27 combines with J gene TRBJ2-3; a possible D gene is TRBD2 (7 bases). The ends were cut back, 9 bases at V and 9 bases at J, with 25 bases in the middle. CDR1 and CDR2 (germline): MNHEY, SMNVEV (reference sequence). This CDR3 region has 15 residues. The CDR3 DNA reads TGTGCCAGGGGGACGGGGGGCCAAGACCAAGAGACGCAGTATTTT. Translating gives CARGTGGQDQETQYF.